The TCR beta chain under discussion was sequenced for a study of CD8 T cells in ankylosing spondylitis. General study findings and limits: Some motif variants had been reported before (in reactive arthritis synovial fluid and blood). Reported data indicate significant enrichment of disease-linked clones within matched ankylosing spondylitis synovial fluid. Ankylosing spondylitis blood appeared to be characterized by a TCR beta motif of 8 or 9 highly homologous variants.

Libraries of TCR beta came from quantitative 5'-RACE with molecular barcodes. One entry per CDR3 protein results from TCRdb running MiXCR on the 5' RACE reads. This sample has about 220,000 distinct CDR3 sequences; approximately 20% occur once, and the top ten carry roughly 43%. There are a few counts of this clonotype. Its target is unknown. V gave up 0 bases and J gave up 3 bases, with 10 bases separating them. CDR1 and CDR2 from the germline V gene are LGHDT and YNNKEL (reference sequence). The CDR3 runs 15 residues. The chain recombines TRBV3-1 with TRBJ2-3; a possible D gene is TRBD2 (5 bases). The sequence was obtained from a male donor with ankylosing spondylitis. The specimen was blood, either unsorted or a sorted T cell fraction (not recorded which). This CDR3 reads CASSQEIGETDTQYF. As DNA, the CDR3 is TGTGCCAGCAGCCAAGAGATCGGGGAGACAGATACGCAGTATTTT.